This entry lists 20 T cell receptor beta chains sequenced from one sample in a study of blood T cell repertoires in COVID-19. Libraries were prepared by immunoSEQ multiplex PCR; TCRdb keeps only in-frame clonotypes and omits some of them. In the table there are 140,000 or so clones, around 87% of which are singletons. The sample taken for sequencing was PBMCs or T cells enriched from blood (not recorded which). All receptors derive from a man aged 55 to 69 who had recovered from COVID-19.

The chain uses TRBV11-1 and TRBJ1-1; 11 bases are a match to TRBD1. Germline V lookup: CDR1 SGHAT, CDR2 FQDESV (reference sequence). The ends lost 5 bases at V and 4 bases at J; junction bases unmatched: 9. This CDR3 region has 16 residues. The chain's CDR3 is CASSAGTGGWSTEAFF. The DNA of the CDR3 is TGTGCCAGCAGCGCCGGGACAGGGGGATGGAGCACTGAAGCTTTCTTT.

The chain uses TRBV5-1 and TRBJ1-1; weak D call: TRBD1 (6 bases). Trimming took off 3 bases at V and 8 bases at J, with 20 bases between the two ends. Per germline, CDR1 SGHRS and CDR2 YFSETQ. This CDR3 is built from 15 residues. The CDR3 DNA reads TGCGCCAGCAGCTCGACGGACAGAAGAGGCTCCGAAGCTTTCTTT. Residues: CASSSTDRRGSEAFF.

This chain uses TRBV2 with TRBJ1-3; possible D gene TRBD1, 5 bases. The CDR3 consists of 15 residues. Germline V gives CDR1 SNHLY, CDR2 FYNNEI. The germline V and J ends were trimmed by 8 bases and 0 bases, with 14 bases remaining between them. In DNA, the CDR3 is TGTGCCAGCTGGGGGGGTCCCAGCTCTGGAAACACCATATATTTT. It encodes CASWGGPSSGNTIYF.

The V call is TRBV11-2, the J call TRBJ2-1, with 7 nucleotides matching TRBD1. J lost 8 bases, V lost 1 base, and 5 bases had no gene match. Germline V gene lookup returns CDR1 SGHAT and CDR2 FQNNGV. The length of the CDR3 is 14 residues. The CDR3 region has the DNA TGTGCCAGCAGCTTAGCCCCCGACAGGGATGAGCAGTTCTTC. It codes for CASSLAPDRDEQFF. Full variable domain (missing parts from reference TRBV11-2 and TRBJ2-1): EAGVAQSPRYKIIEKRQSVAFWCNPISGHATLYWYQQILGQGPKLLIQFQNNGVVDDSQLPKDRFSAERLKGVDSTLKIQPAKLEDSAVYLCASSLAPDRDEQFFGPGTRLTVL.

The chain links TRBV27 to TRBJ1-2; perhaps TRBD1 as D (5 bases). The V end was cut by 7 bases, the J end by 2 bases, with 20 bases between. Looked up from germline, CDR1 is MNHEY and CDR2 is SMNVEV (reference sequence). CDR3 length: 16 amino acids. CDR3 in DNA: TGTGCCAGCACCTATGGGGCACCGGAATTAAACTATGGCTACACCTTC. This sequence encodes CASTYGAPELNYGYTF.

This clone was seen a few times. The rearrangement joins TRBV19 to TRBJ1-5, with a tentative D call TRBD1 (5 bases). V was shortened by 8 bases and J by 7 bases, with 15 bases between the two germline ends. Germline V gene data show CDR1 as LNHDA and CDR2 as SQIVND (reference sequence). This CDR3 region has 13 residues. The CDR3 is CASAQAMGQPQHF. As DNA, the CDR3 is TGTGCCAGTGCACAGGCGATGGGACAGCCCCAGCATTTT.

The chain links TRBV19 to TRBJ2-5; D is uncertain. The germline gives CDR1 LNHDA, CDR2 SQIVND (reference sequence). The CDR3 extends over 14 amino acids. The V gene lost 1 base and the J gene lost 2 bases, with 8 bases spanning the gap. The CDR3 sequence is CASSIGPTQETQYF. DNA of the CDR3: TGTGCCAGTAGTATAGGACCGACACAAGAGACCCAGTACTTC.

The chain has TRBV6-5 and TRBJ2-7; TRBD1 matches at 8 bases. Germline V gives CDR1 MNHEY, CDR2 SVGAGI. This CDR3 is 14 amino acids long. The V segment lost 8 bases and the J segment 7 bases; nucleotides outside the gene matches: 13. For the CDR3, the DNA is TGTGCCAGCTTGGCACAGGGGGAGGTGGATGAGCAGTACTTC. The encoded protein is CASLAQGEVDEQYF.

The chain recombines TRBV30 with TRBJ2-7, with D possibly TRBD2 on 6 matching bases. V dropped 3 bases and J dropped 6 bases, with 18 bases sitting between them. There are 14 residues in the CDR3. Per germline, CDR1 GTSNPN and CDR2 SVGIG (reference sequence). CDR3 sequence reads: CAWRFRESRGEQYF. In nucleotides, the CDR3 is TGTGCCTGGAGGTTTCGGGAGTCCCGCGGCGAGCAGTACTTC.

The rearrangement links TRBV7-8 to TRBJ1-5; D is perhaps TRBD1 (5 bases). This CDR3 spans 15 amino acids. Looked up from germline, CDR1 is SGHVS and CDR2 is FQNEAQ. Trimming shortened V by 5 bases and J by 7 bases, and 18 bases separated the two germline ends. For the CDR3, the DNA is TGTGCCAGCAGCCTGAGCGGGGCAGTAAGGCAGCCCCAGCATTTT. It encodes CASSLSGAVRQPQHF.

The chain combines TRBV11-2 with TRBJ1-5; possible D gene TRBD1, 5 bases. Trimming took 1 base from V and 6 from J, leaving 13 bases between them. The CDR3 sequence is 15 residues long. The germline V gene has CDR1 SGHAT and CDR2 FQNNGV. The CDR3 region is CASSLGRGASQPQHF. CDR3 DNA sequence: TGTGCCAGCAGCTTAGGGAGGGGAGCGAGTCAGCCCCAGCATTTT.

V is TRBV19 and J is TRBJ2-6; perhaps TRBD1 as D (6 bases). The germline CDR1 and CDR2 sequences are LNHDA and SQIVND (reference sequence). This CDR3 contains 14 residues. V was shortened by 5 bases and J by 1 base, with 6 bases between the two germline ends. The CDR3: CASSGTSGANVLTF. The CDR3 coding sequence is TGTGCCAGTAGTGGGACATCTGGGGCCAACGTCCTGACTTTC.

The chain links TRBV29-1 to TRBJ2-1, with D tentatively TRBD2 (6 bases). The CDR3 sequence is 11 residues long. V was trimmed by 3 bases and J by 8 bases, leaving 8 bases between them. The germline V gene has CDR1 SQVTM and CDR2 ANQGSEA. CDR3 nucleotides: TGCAGCGTTGAGGAGGGCGATGAGCAGTTCTTC. It encodes CSVEEGDEQFF.

This clone was found once. CDR3 loop: CASSSPPGGGVGYTF. CDR3 DNA: TGTGCCAGCAGCTCCCCCCCGGGGGGAGGGGTCGGCTACACCTTC. V gene TRBV5-4 combines with J gene TRBJ1-2, with a weak D call TRBD1 (5 bases). The CDR3 consists of 15 residues. CDR1 and CDR2 from the germline V gene are SGHNT and YYREEE (reference sequence). Trimming removed 3 bases at V and 8 bases at J, with 20 bases between.

The V call is TRBV11-2, the J call TRBJ2-7; possibly TRBD2 for D (6 bases). Trimming removed 0 bases from V and 4 bases from J, with 19 bases in between. This CDR3 is 17 amino acids long. Germline V gives CDR1 SGHAT, CDR2 FQNNGV. Here the CDR3 reads CASSLEGLTNQFYEQYF. In nucleotides, the CDR3 is TGTGCCAGCAGCTTAGAGGGACTCACTAATCAATTTTACGAGCAGTACTTC.

This clone was recorded only once. The chain joins TRBV19 to TRBJ2-7; D is possibly TRBD2 (5 bases). The CDR3 totals 12 residues. Trimming removed 8 bases from V and 1 base from J, with 9 bases in between. Per the germline V gene, CDR1 is LNHDA and CDR2 is SQIVND (reference sequence). This CDR3 reads CASLAPSYEQYF. The CDR3 DNA sequence: TGTGCCAGTCTAGCACCTTCCTACGAGCAGTACTTC. The full variable domain, rest sourced from reference TRBV19 and TRBJ2-7, is DGGITQSPKYLFRKEGQNVTLSCEQNLNHDAMYWYRQDPGQGLRLIYYSQIVNDFQKGDIAEGYSVSREKKESFPLTVTSAQKNPTAFYLCASLAPSYEQYFGPGTRLTVT.

V usage is TRBV11-2 and J usage is TRBJ2-7, with TRBD2 matching 12 bases. This CDR3 has 19 amino acids. Germline V gene data show CDR1 as SGHAT and CDR2 as FQNNGV. Unmatched junction bases numbered 12, after V lost 1 base and J lost 2 bases. Here the CDR3 DNA reads TGTGCCAGCAGCTTAGGTCGGACTAGCGGGACGGCGCTCCCCTACGAGCAGTACTTC. Residues: CASSLGRTSGTALPYEQYF.

The CDR3 sequence: CASSLGGGRALGETQYF. The CDR3 DNA is TGTGCCAGCAGCTTAGGTGGCGGGAGGGCGCTAGGAGAGACCCAGTACTTC. This sequence joins TRBV7-2 and TRBJ2-5; the match to TRBD2 covers 9 bases. The CDR3 is 17 residues long. Per the germline V gene, CDR1 is SGHTA and CDR2 is FQGNSA. Germline trimming cut 1 base from V and 4 bases from J; bases unmatched to any gene: 10. The entire variable domain, with the rest obtained from reference TRBV7-2 and TRBJ2-5, is as follows: GAGVSQSPSNKVTEKGKDVELRCDPISGHTALYWYRQSLGQGLEFLIYFQGNSAPDKSGLPSDRFSAERTGGSVSTLTIQRTQQEDSAVYLCASSLGGGRALGETQYFGPGTRLLVL.

This chain connects TRBV19 to TRBJ2-5, with D possibly matching TRBD2 (5 bases). V was trimmed by 6 bases and J by 2 bases, leaving 13 bases between them. This CDR3 is 14 amino acids long. Germline lookup yields CDR1 LNHDA and CDR2 SQIVND (reference sequence). As DNA, the CDR3 is TGTGCCAGTAGCCACACGAGGGCTCAAGAGACCCAGTACTTC. Translation gives CASSHTRAQETQYF.

The CDR3 is CASSPQARGNTGELFF. The CDR3 DNA sequence: TGTGCCAGCAGCCCCCAGGCTCGGGGGAACACCGGGGAGCTGTTTTTT. The V gene is TRBV7-3, the J gene TRBJ2-2; tentatively, D is TRBD2 (5 bases). V gave up 5 bases and J gave up 1 base, with 14 bases separating them. CDR1 SGHTA and CDR2 FQGTGA come from the germline V gene. This CDR3 comprises 16 residues.